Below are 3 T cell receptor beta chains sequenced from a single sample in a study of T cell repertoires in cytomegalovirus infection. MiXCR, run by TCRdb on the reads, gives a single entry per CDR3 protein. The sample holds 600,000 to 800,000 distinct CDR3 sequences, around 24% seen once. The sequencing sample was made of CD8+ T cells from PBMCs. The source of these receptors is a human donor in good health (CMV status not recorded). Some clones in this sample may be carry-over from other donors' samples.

CDR3 bases: TGTGCCAGCAAACATAATGATCTTCCTCCCGGTGAGCAGTTCTTC. Translation gives CASKHNDLPPGEQFF. This sequence joins TRBV3-1 and TRBJ2-1; D is undetermined. The CDR3 totals 15 residues. With 7 bases removed from V and 9 bases from J, the gap between germline ends came to 22 bases. Looked up from germline, CDR1 is LGHDT and CDR2 is YNNKEL (reference sequence).

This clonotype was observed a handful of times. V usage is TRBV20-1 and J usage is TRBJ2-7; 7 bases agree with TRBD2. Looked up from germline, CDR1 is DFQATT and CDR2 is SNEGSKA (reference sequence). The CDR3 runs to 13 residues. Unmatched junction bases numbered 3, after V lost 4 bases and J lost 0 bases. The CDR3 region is CSATSGASYEQYF. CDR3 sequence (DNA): TGCAGTGCTACCAGCGGGGCCTCCTACGAGCAGTACTTC.

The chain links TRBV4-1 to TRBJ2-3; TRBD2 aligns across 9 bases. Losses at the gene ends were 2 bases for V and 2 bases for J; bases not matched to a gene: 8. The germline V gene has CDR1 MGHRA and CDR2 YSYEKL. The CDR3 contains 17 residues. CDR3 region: CASSQWVAGDFTDTQYF. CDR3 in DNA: TGCGCCAGCAGCCAATGGGTAGCGGGGGATTTCACAGATACGCAGTATTTT.